Listed below are T cell receptor beta chains from one sample, sequenced in a study of blood T cell repertoires in COVID-19. The data were produced by immunoSEQ multiplex PCR, yet TCRdb's version contains in-frame clones alone and is incomplete. The data contain more than 250,000 clones, around nine tenths of them seen just once; the ten biggest clones take up less than 3%. The sequenced sample was PBMCs or T cells enriched from blood (not recorded which). These receptors were obtained from a woman younger than 30 who had recovered from COVID-19. Each CDR3 is given with its conserved first and last residue. D genes are given only for firm matches. Clone size is stated in some rows and not others, as once, few, many or a class when expanded.

clone size: .
V gene: TRBV28
D gene: TRBD1
J gene: TRBJ2-5
CDR3 DNA: TGTGCCAGCATACCCGGGACAGGGAACCAAGAGACCCAGTACTTC
CDR3 protein: CASIPGTGNQETQYF

clone size: .
V gene: TRBV3-1/TRBV3-2
D gene: .
J gene: TRBJ1-1
CDR3 DNA: TGTGCCAGCAGCCAAGGGGAAGGGGCGAGCACTGAAGCTTTCTTT
CDR3 protein: CASSQGEGASTEAFF

clone size: .
V gene: TRBV27
D gene: TRBD1
J gene: TRBJ2-3
CDR3 DNA: TGTGCCAGCAGTACAGGGGTCACAGATACGCAGTATTTT
CDR3 protein: CASSTGVTDTQYF

clone size: .
V gene: TRBV11-2
D gene: TRBD2
J gene: TRBJ2-1
CDR3 DNA: TGTGCCAGCGGGGGGACTAGCGGGAGATCGTCCTACAATGAGCAGTTCTTC
CDR3 protein: CASGGTSGRSSYNEQFF

clone size: .
V gene: TRBV7-9
D gene: .
J gene: TRBJ1-1
CDR3 DNA: TGTGCCAGCAGCTCCCCAGGGATACAGGGTGGAGGCACTGAAGCTTTCTTT
CDR3 protein: CASSSPGIQGGGTEAFF

clone size: once
V gene: TRBV19
D gene: TRBD1
J gene: TRBJ1-4
CDR3 DNA: TGTGCCAGTAGTAGGGACAGAGAAAAACTGTTTTTT
CDR3 protein: CASSRDREKLFF

clone size: .
V gene: TRBV10-1
D gene: .
J gene: TRBJ1-5
CDR3 DNA: TGCGCCAGCAGTGTCCAGGGTAAACAGCCCCAGCATTTT
CDR3 protein: CASSVQGKQPQHF

clone size: .
V gene: TRBV6-5
D gene: .
J gene: TRBJ2-7
CDR3 DNA: TGTGCCAGCAGTAGAGGGTCCGGCTACGAGCAGTACTTC
CDR3 protein: CASSRGSGYEQYF

clone size: .
V gene: TRBV9
D gene: .
J gene: TRBJ2-1
CDR3 DNA: TGTGCCAGCAGCGGAGGGAGCTCCTACAATGAGCAGTTCTTC
CDR3 protein: CASSGGSSYNEQFF

clone size: .
V gene: TRBV4-1
D gene: TRBD1
J gene: TRBJ1-3
CDR3 DNA: TGCGCCAGCAGCCAAGCCTTCGACAGGGGTCCCTCTGGAAACACCATATATTTT
CDR3 protein: CASSQAFDRGPSGNTIYF

clone size: .
V gene: TRBV7-8
D gene: .
J gene: TRBJ1-1
CDR3 DNA: TGTGCCAGCATCCCCGAGTGGGGGCACACTGAAGCTTTCTTT
CDR3 protein: CASIPEWGHTEAFF

clone size: .
V gene: TRBV19
D gene: .
J gene: TRBJ2-1
CDR3 DNA: TGTGCCAGTAGTACTTCCCTAGCGAGAATTCCCTACAATGAGCAGTTCTTC
CDR3 protein: CASSTSLARIPYNEQFF

clone size: once
V gene: TRBV30
D gene: TRBD2
J gene: TRBJ2-3
CDR3 DNA: TGTGCCTGGACTATCGGACTAGCGGGCGGCACAGATACGCAGTATTTT
CDR3 protein: CAWTIGLAGGTDTQYF

clone size: .
V gene: TRBV5-1
D gene: .
J gene: TRBJ1-3
CDR3 DNA: TGCGCCAGCAGCTTGGAACCGGGAACCTCTGGAAACACCATATATTTT
CDR3 protein: CASSLEPGTSGNTIYF